The 12 T cell receptor beta chains in this list originate from one sample, sequenced in a study of cytomegalovirus exposure and HLA in healthy donors. PCR was performed using 60 Vbeta and 13 Jbeta primers. Produced via immunoSEQ multiplex PCR; TCRdb's table is partial and in-frame only. The top ten clones hold more than 3.5% of a sample with roughly 200,000 clones, 77% of them seen once. The sample comprised PBMCs. These receptors originate from a woman aged 60-75 years in good health and CMV-seropositive.

The DNA of the CDR3 is TGCGCCAGCAGCTCCGCGACCGGGAGTCCAAGAGAGACCCAGTACTTC. It is translated as CASSSATGSPRETQYF. V gene TRBV5-1 combines with J gene TRBJ2-5, with a weak D call TRBD2 (6 bases). CDR3 length: 16 amino acids. CDR1 and CDR2 from the germline V gene are SGHRS and YFSETQ. Trimming left V 3 bases short and J 4 bases short, with 19 bases between.

The rearrangement links TRBV9 to TRBJ2-5, with 8 bases aligning to TRBD2. Germline V gene lookup returns CDR1 SGDLS and CDR2 YYNGEE. The CDR3 length is 17 residues. V gave up 0 bases and J gave up 7 bases; unmatched junction bases: 14. CDR3 sequence: CASSVERTSKWHGTQYF. CDR3 nucleotide sequence: TGTGCCAGCAGCGTAGAAAGGACTAGCAAATGGCACGGGACCCAGTACTTC. Variable domain in full (rest from reference TRBV9 and TRBJ2-5): DSGVTQTPKHLITATGQRVTLRCSPRSGDLSVYWYQQSLDQGLQFLIQYYNGEERAKGNILERFSAQQFPDLHSELNLSSLELGDSALYFCASSVERTSKWHGTQYFGPGTRLLVL.

The gene calls are TRBV9 and TRBJ1-1, with D possibly being TRBD1 (6 bases). From germline, CDR1 is SGDLS and CDR2 YYNGEE. The CDR3 spans 18 residues. V dropped 4 bases and J dropped 0 bases, with 22 bases sitting between them. This CDR3 is CASSFIGTRLSLNTEAFF. CDR3 bases: TGTGCCAGCAGCTTTATCGGGACAAGGCTCTCGCTGAACACTGAAGCTTTCTTT.

The V gene is TRBV18, the J gene TRBJ2-3; 9 positions agree with TRBD1. Germline loops: CDR1 KGHSH, CDR2 LQKENI. With V trimmed by 3 bases and J by 0 bases, 4 bases remained unmatched. This CDR3 is built from 16 residues. The CDR3 here is CASSPAGTGSTDTQYF. In nucleotides, the CDR3 is TGTGCCAGCTCACCGGCTGGGACAGGGAGCACAGATACGCAGTATTTT.

The J gene is TRBJ2-1, the V gene TRBV20-1; TRBD2 is a possible D gene (6 bases). Per germline, CDR1 DFQATT and CDR2 SNEGSKA (reference sequence). The CDR3 has 11 amino acids. V was shortened by 1 base and J by 8 bases, with 6 bases between the two germline ends. CDR3 bases: TGCAGTGCTAGAGGGGGGGATGAGCAGTTCTTC. Translation gives CSARGGDEQFF.

The chain links TRBV7-9 to TRBJ1-1; D is undetermined. CDR1 and CDR2 from the germline V gene are SEHNR and FQNEAQ (reference sequence). CDR3 length: 13 amino acids. Trimming took off 5 bases at V and 1 base at J, with 8 bases between the two ends. Here the CDR3 reads CASSPDTNTEAFF. The DNA for the CDR3 is TGTGCCAGCAGCCCAGACACGAACACTGAAGCTTTCTTT.

There are a few counts of this clone. The chain joins TRBV7-9 to TRBJ1-2; tentatively, D is TRBD1 (5 bases). Germline CDR1 SEHNR, CDR2 FQNEAQ (reference sequence). Trimming pared 1 base from V and 0 bases from J, leaving 6 bases between. The CDR3 has 14 residues. The CDR3 spells CASSLGTPNYGYTF. The CDR3 nucleotides are TGTGCCAGCAGCTTAGGGACACCTAACTATGGCTACACCTTC.

This chain uses TRBV5-1 with TRBJ2-7, with 9 nucleotides matching TRBD2. Trimming removed 6 bases from V and 2 bases from J; junction bases left unmatched: 21. From germline, CDR1 is SGHRS and CDR2 YFSETQ. The length of the CDR3 is 19 residues. The CDR3 is CASTYHTGTSRAPTYEQYF. CDR3 DNA sequence: TGCGCCAGCACCTATCACACCGGGACTAGCAGGGCCCCTACCTACGAGCAGTACTTC.

The chain links TRBV19 to TRBJ2-2; unclear D gene. Germline values: CDR1 LNHDA, CDR2 SQIVND (reference sequence). Trimming shortened V by 3 bases and J by 6 bases, and 5 bases separated the two germline ends. The CDR3 extends over 12 amino acids. CDR3 sequence (DNA): TGTGCCAGTAGTATCCCTCCCGGGGAGCTGTTTTTT. It specifies CASSIPPGELFF.

The rearrangement uses TRBV7-2 and TRBJ2-5, with a possible D match to TRBD2 (7 bases). Per the germline V gene, CDR1 is SGHTA and CDR2 is FQGNSA. This CDR3 spans 15 amino acids. The V end lost 2 bases, the J end lost 5 bases, and 15 bases lay between the germline ends. The CDR3 nucleotides read TGTGCCAGCAGCTTACTCGGAGGGGGGGCCGAGACCCAGTACTTC. This encodes CASSLLGGGAETQYF.

The V call is TRBV27, the J call TRBJ1-2, with TRBD1 matching over 7 bases. After removal of 7 bases from V and 8 bases from J, the junction contained 22 bases not matched to a gene. The CDR3 contains 17 residues. CDR1 and CDR2 (germline): MNHEY, SMNVEV (reference sequence). The CDR3 bases are TGTGCCAGCACACCCAGGGGACAGCCCCAGCTACTATTGGGCTACACCTTC. It encodes CASTPRGQPQLLLGYTF.

This sequence joins TRBV2 and TRBJ1-1, with D uncertain. The CDR3 is made up of 10 amino acids. V was cut by 6 bases and J by 11 bases, with 10 bases left in between. The germline gives CDR1 SNHLY, CDR2 FYNNEI. CDR3 amino acids: CASRNPEAFF. The DNA for the CDR3 is TGTGCCAGCAGGAACCCCGAGGCTTTCTTT.